Each of the 21 T cell receptor beta chains below was sequenced from the same sample in a study of Ad26.COV2.S vaccination and SARS-CoV-2 variants. Regarding treatment: over 15 received Ad26.COV2.S at low or high dose, single or two shots; 5 received placebo; per-sample allocation not given. Sampling was done on day 63 after the first vaccine or placebo injection. Clones were sequenced by immunoSEQ multiplex PCR, and TCRdb holds only the in-frame ones, with some missing. The sample comprises around 450,000 clones, roughly 87% of which are singletons, and 1.5% to 2% rests with the top ten. Sequences were derived from peripheral blood, sampled in a trial of Ad26.COV2.S vaccine versus placebo. The source of these receptors is a person aged 18-60 years who received the Ad26.COV2.S COVID-19 vaccine or a placebo.

This clone was observed once. This chain connects TRBV27 to TRBJ2-1, with TRBD2 as a possible D gene (6 bases). Per the germline V gene, CDR1 is MNHEY and CDR2 is SMNVEV (reference sequence). Trimming took off 5 bases at V and 2 bases at J, with 16 bases between the two ends. The CDR3 spans 16 residues. CDR3 nucleotides: TGTGCCAGCAGTCCCGTAACCGGGGGACCCTACAATGAGCAGTTCTTC. It specifies CASSPVTGGPYNEQFF.

The chain employs TRBV5-5 and TRBJ2-7, with a tentative D call TRBD1 (5 bases). Trimming left V 1 base short and J 0 bases short, with 8 bases between. CDR1 SGHKS and CDR2 YYEKEE come from the germline V gene (reference sequence). This CDR3 contains 14 residues. The CDR3 DNA reads as TGTGCCAGCAGCTTGCTGACAGCCTCCTACGAGCAGTACTTC. It translates to CASSLLTASYEQYF. The whole variable domain, remainder taken from reference TRBV5-5 and TRBJ2-7, is DAGVTQSPTHLIKTRGQQVTLRCSPISGHKSVSWYQQVLGQGPQFIFQYYEKEERGRGNFPDRFSARQFPNYSSELNVNALLLGDSALYLCASSLLTASYEQYFGPGTRLTVT.

The genes are TRBV6-5 and TRBJ1-1; 7 bases line up with TRBD1. CDR1 is MNHEY and CDR2 is SVGAGI in the germline V gene. V was pared by 4 bases and J by 10 bases, with 3 bases of the junction left unmatched. CDR3 length equals 11 residues. The CDR3 region is CASSSDRAAFF. CDR3 in DNA: TGTGCCAGCAGTTCAGACAGGGCAGCTTTCTTT.

V gene TRBV10-2 combines with J gene TRBJ1-5; no firm D call. Germline V CDR1 and CDR2: WSHSY, SAAADI. This CDR3 has 15 residues. Trimming pared 0 bases from V and 1 base from J, leaving 7 bases between. In DNA, the CDR3 is TGCGCCAGCAGTGAGTCGGTCACCAGCAATCAGCCCCAGCATTTT. This translates into CASSESVTSNQPQHF.

This sequence joins TRBV7-9 and TRBJ1-4, with D uncertain. This CDR3 has 14 residues. CDR1 is SEHNR and CDR2 is FQNEAQ in the germline V gene (reference sequence). V was shortened by 5 bases and J by 8 bases, with 15 bases between the two germline ends. The CDR3 protein is CASSEVGSGEKLFF. CDR3 nucleotide sequence: TGTGCCAGCAGCGAGGTGGGCTCAGGCGAAAAACTGTTTTTT.

The gene calls are TRBV5-6 and TRBJ2-1; D not certain. There are 14 residues in the CDR3. V lost 6 bases and J 0 bases, leaving 10 bases between the germline ends. The germline V gene has CDR1 SGHDT and CDR2 YYEEEE. The CDR3 DNA is TGTGCCAGCACCCGCGTAAGCTCCTACAATGAGCAGTTCTTC. Amino acids: CASTRVSSYNEQFF.

The chain combines TRBV28 with TRBJ2-1; 11 bases match TRBD2. This CDR3 has 17 residues. V gave up 7 bases and J gave up 3 bases; unmatched junction bases: 11. Germline loops: CDR1 MDHEN, CDR2 SYDVKM. The CDR3 sequence is CASTPPPTSGSYNEQFF. Here the CDR3 DNA reads TGTGCCAGCACTCCACCCCCCACTAGCGGGAGCTACAATGAGCAGTTCTTC.

The J gene is TRBJ1-5, the V gene TRBV10-3, with D unclear. Trimming removed 9 bases from V and 4 bases from J, with 13 bases in between. In germline, CDR1 is ENHRY, CDR2 SYGVKD. This CDR3 region has 13 residues. CDR3 nucleotide sequence: TGTGCCATGGGCTCGCAGGAAAATCAGCCCCAGCATTTT. Its translation is CAMGSQENQPQHF.

This rearrangement joins TRBV5-1 to TRBJ1-2, with unresolved D. V shed 0 bases and J shed 1 base, with 10 bases lying between them. Germline loops: CDR1 SGHRS, CDR2 YFSETQ. This CDR3 has 15 residues. The CDR3 coding sequence is TGCGCCAGCAGCTTGGCCTCCCACTTTAACTATGGCTACACCTTC. Its translation is CASSLASHFNYGYTF.

This clone was seen once. J is TRBJ2-2 and V is TRBV6-6; tentative D call: TRBD2 (5 bases). The length of the CDR3 is 15 residues. V was clipped by 5 bases and J by 2 bases, with 12 bases between them. From germline, CDR1 is MNHNY and CDR2 SVGAGI (reference sequence). DNA of the CDR3: TGTGCCAGCAGTACCCGGACTGGAAACACCGGGGAGCTGTTTTTT. Amino acids: CASSTRTGNTGELFF.

The V and J genes are TRBV28 and TRBJ2-7; TRBD2 might be the D (5 bases). The germline gives CDR1 MDHEN, CDR2 SYDVKM. The CDR3 contains 15 residues. Trimming pared 5 bases from V and 3 bases from J, leaving 17 bases between. The CDR3 DNA reads as TGTGCCAGCAGTGAGGCAAGCCGGGATTTCTACGAGCAGTACTTC. Its protein product is CASSEASRDFYEQYF.

The chain has TRBV6-5 and TRBJ2-3; 8 bases match TRBD2. Germline V gives CDR1 MNHEY, CDR2 SVGAGI. The CDR3 is made up of 14 amino acids. The CDR3, as DNA: TGTGCGGGGAGCGGGGGACGGGTGACAGATACGCAGTATTTT. Encoded protein: CAGSGGRVTDTQYF.

This chain links TRBV19 with TRBJ1-6; 7 nucleotides line up with TRBD1. Germline V gene lookup returns CDR1 LNHDA and CDR2 SQIVND (reference sequence). With V trimmed by 5 bases and J by 6 bases, 7 bases remained unmatched. The CDR3 is 15 residues long. CDR3 coding DNA: TGTGCCAGTAGTCCGTTTGACAGGGCTAATTCACCCCTCCACTTT. Translation gives CASSPFDRANSPLHF.

The genes are TRBV6-5 and TRBJ2-5; TRBD2 matches at 8 bases. The J segment lost 5 bases and the V segment lost 3 bases, leaving 2 bases of the junction unmatched. Germline V lookup: CDR1 MNHEY, CDR2 SVGAGI. This CDR3 comprises 13 residues. CDR3 sequence: CASSYSGMETQYF. CDR3 in DNA: TGTGCCAGCAGTTATAGCGGGATGGAGACCCAGTACTTC.

The chain is built from TRBV4-1 and TRBJ2-7; D is ambiguous. V was trimmed by 1 base and J by 2 bases, leaving 9 bases between them. This CDR3 region has 14 residues. Germline assignment: CDR1 MGHRA and CDR2 YSYEKL. CDR3 in amino acids: CASSQGLPAYEQYF. DNA for the CDR3: TGCGCCAGCAGCCAAGGACTCCCTGCCTACGAGCAGTACTTC.

The chain recombines TRBV12-5 with TRBJ2-1; perhaps D is TRBD1 or TRBD2 (5 bases each). CDR1 and CDR2 from the germline V gene are LGHNT and FRNRAP. V was cut by 1 base and J by 6 bases, with 7 bases left in between. The CDR3 contains 13 residues. The CDR3: CASGLERGNEQFF. The CDR3 nucleotides are TGTGCTAGTGGTTTGGAGAGGGGCAATGAGCAGTTCTTC. The variable domain in full, with the rest retrieved from reference TRBV12-5 and TRBJ2-1, is DARVTQTPRHKVTEMGQEVTMRCQPILGHNTVFWYRQTMMQGLELLAYFRNRAPLDDSGMPKDRFSAEMPDATLATLKIQPSEPRDSAVYFCASGLERGNEQFFGPGTRLTVL.

The V and J genes are TRBV4-2 and TRBJ2-7, with D perhaps being TRBD1 or TRBD2 (5 bases each). Trimming pared 1 base from V and 2 bases from J, leaving 9 bases between. Germline lookup yields CDR1 LGHNA and CDR2 YNFKEQ. The length of the CDR3 is 14 residues. Here the CDR3 reads CASSQGDGTYEQYF. In DNA, the CDR3 is TGTGCCAGCAGCCAAGGGGACGGCACCTACGAGCAGTACTTC.

This clone was picked up one time. CDR3 in amino acids: CASSLRGNSYNEQFF. In nucleotides, the CDR3 is TGTGCCAGCAGCTTGCGCGGTAACTCCTACAATGAGCAGTTCTTC. V gene TRBV7-9 combines with J gene TRBJ2-1; D remains unclear. Germline V gene data show CDR1 as SEHNR and CDR2 as FQNEAQ (reference sequence). V lost 3 bases, J lost 0 bases, and 9 bases lay in between. The CDR3 extends over 15 amino acids. Full variable domain (outside the CDR3, taken from reference TRBV7-9 and TRBJ2-1): DTGVSQNPRHKITKRGQNVTFRCDPISEHNRLYWYRQTLGQGPEFLTYFQNEAQLEKSRLLSDRFSAERPKGSFSTLEIQRTEQGDSAMYLCASSLRGNSYNEQFFGPGTRLTVL.

The chain uses TRBV7-3 and TRBJ2-1; TRBD2 matches at 12 bases. Germline CDR1 reads SGHTA; CDR2 reads FQGTGA. Germline trimming cut 5 bases from V and 8 bases from J; bases unmatched to any gene: 10. The CDR3 contains 16 residues. The CDR3 coding sequence is TGTGCCAGCAGCCTACGGACTAGCGGGATGGTCGATGAGCAGTTCTTC. Amino acid sequence: CASSLRTSGMVDEQFF.

This sequence joins TRBV18 and TRBJ2-7; TRBD1 matches at 8 bases. V lost 6 bases to trimming and J lost 2 bases; unmatched junction nucleotides: 12. This CDR3 has 16 amino acids. Germline V gives CDR1 KGHSH, CDR2 LQKENI. The CDR3 DNA reads TGTGCCAGCTCGCCTTTCCCCGGACAGGGTACCTACGAGCAGTACTTC. Translation gives CASSPFPGQGTYEQYF.

The chain couples TRBV19 to TRBJ1-1; D is undetermined. Trimming left V 7 bases short and J 1 base short, with 13 bases between. CDR3 size: 14 residues. Germline V gene lookup returns CDR1 LNHDA and CDR2 SQIVND (reference sequence). CDR3 in DNA: TGTGCCAGTAAGAGAGGGCCGTCGAACACTGAAGCTTTCTTT. It specifies CASKRGPSNTEAFF.